Below, 11 T cell receptor beta chains from the same sample are listed, as sequenced in a study of human T cells and chemical hapten exposure. TCRdb reanalysed the RACE reads using MiXCR and keeps one entry per CDR3 protein. Of about 140,000 distinct CDR3 sequences listed, 12% are singletons. Time point given: patch test 2, 6 weeks after DPC sensitization. Indicated treatment: therapeutic diphenylcyclopropenone sensitization with weekly scalp DPC. The sequencing used whole blood, collected in connection with sensitization to the hapten diphenylcyclopropenone (DPC). The receptors were gathered from a woman between 50 and 59 years old with alopecia areata. Some clones in this sample may be carry-over from other donors' samples.

This clonotype was recorded a few times. The CDR3 DNA sequence: TGCAGCGTTGACACACAAGAGACCCAGTACTTC. Translating gives CSVDTQETQYF. The chain employs TRBV29-1 and TRBJ2-5; D is ambiguous. CDR3 length equals 11 residues. Germline values: CDR1 SQVTM, CDR2 ANQGSEA. The V end was cut by 3 bases, the J end by 2 bases, with 4 bases between. The variable domain in full, completed from reference TRBV29-1 and TRBJ2-5, reads SAVISQKPSRDICQRGTSLTIQCQVDSQVTMMFWYRQQPGQSLTLIATANQGSEATYESGFVIDKFPISRPNLTFSTLTVSNMSPEDSSIYLCSVDTQETQYFGPGTRLLVL.

This clonotype was found many times. The CDR3 coding sequence is TGTGCCAGCAGCTTAGCCGACAGGCCAGATACGCAGTATTTT. It is translated as CASSLADRPDTQYF. The V and J genes are TRBV7-9 and TRBJ2-3, with TRBD1 as a possible D gene (6 bases). The V gene lost 0 bases and the J gene lost 4 bases, with 8 bases spanning the gap. Germline V lookup: CDR1 SEHNR, CDR2 FQNEAQ (reference sequence). The CDR3 consists of 14 residues.

Only a few counts were recorded for this clonotype. The V and J genes are TRBV20-1 and TRBJ2-1; 9 bases align to TRBD1. The germline gives CDR1 DFQATT, CDR2 SNEGSKA (reference sequence). Losses at the gene ends were 3 bases for V and 4 bases for J; bases not matched to a gene: 4. This CDR3 is built from 14 residues. The CDR3 protein is CSASTGTGYNEQFF. The CDR3 DNA reads as TGCAGTGCTAGTACCGGGACAGGGTACAATGAGCAGTTCTTC.

The rearrangement uses TRBV14 and TRBJ1-1; no clear D. Germline loops: CDR1 SGHDN, CDR2 FVKESK. V lost 0 bases and J lost 11, with 13 bases in between. This CDR3 is built from 13 residues. CDR3 sequence (DNA): TGTGCCAGCAGCCAAGATCTTGCGGGTAATGCTTTCTTT. Translating it yields CASSQDLAGNAFF.

This clonotype was found a few times. The chain carries TRBV4-2 and TRBJ1-5; D unclear. Trimming pared 1 base from V and 0 bases from J, leaving 10 bases between. CDR3 size: 16 residues. CDR1 and CDR2 from the germline V gene are LGHNA and YNFKEQ. The CDR3 region is CASSQVLAYSNQPQHF. CDR3 DNA sequence: TGTGCCAGCAGCCAAGTTCTGGCCTATAGCAATCAGCCCCAGCATTTT.

For this clonotype: A much larger clone sits a single nucleotide away, making a read error possible. Since no conserved phenylalanine or tryptophan closes the CDR3, a read error is the likely cause. The chain combines TRBV7-9 with TRBJ1-6; 7 bases agree with TRBD1. V shed 3 bases, J shed 4 bases, and the junction held 3 bases outside the gene matches. This CDR3 contains 15 residues. Germline V gives CDR1 SEHNR, CDR2 FQNEAQ (reference sequence). CDR3 sequence (DNA): TGTGCCAGCAGCTTTAAGGGACAGTATAATTCACCCCTCCACTCT. Protein: CASSFKGQYNSPLHS.

This clonotype was counted many times. As DNA, the CDR3 is TGTGCCAGCCGGACAGCACACGGCAATCAGCCCCAGCATTTT. Translation: CASRTAHGNQPQHF. V usage is TRBV6-1 and J usage is TRBJ1-5, with D perhaps matching TRBD1 (6 bases). CDR3 length: 14 amino acids. Germline V gene sequence: CDR1 MNHNS, CDR2 SASEGT. Trimming took off 8 bases at V and 2 bases at J, with 13 bases between the two ends.

The chain is built from TRBV6-5 and TRBJ1-5, with D hard to call. Germline V CDR1 and CDR2: MNHEY, SVGAGI. The CDR3 consists of 13 residues. The ends were cut back, 6 bases at V and 2 bases at J, with 8 bases in the middle. This CDR3 is CASRQSGNQPQHF. The CDR3 DNA sequence: TGTGCCAGCAGACAATCGGGCAATCAGCCCCAGCATTTT.

The rearrangement links TRBV29-1 to TRBJ1-6; possible D gene TRBD1, 5 bases. The germline V gene has CDR1 SQVTM and CDR2 ANQGSEA. Between the trimmed V and J ends, which lost 6 bases and 8 bases, there was a span of 14 bases. The CDR3 contains 13 residues. CDR3 DNA: TGCAGCGTCGGGCCCGGGGGAGATTCACCCCTCCACTTT. This codes for CSVGPGGDSPLHF. The full variable domain, with the rest looked up from reference TRBV29-1 and TRBJ1-6, is SAVISQKPSRDICQRGTSLTIQCQVDSQVTMMFWYRQQPGQSLTLIATANQGSEATYESGFVIDKFPISRPNLTFSTLTVSNMSPEDSSIYLCSVGPGGDSPLHFGNGTRLTVT.

In its sample, this clonotype was seen many times. The chain couples TRBV11-2 to TRBJ2-1, with 9 bases lining up with TRBD1. Trimming removed 4 bases from V and 14 bases from J; junction bases left unmatched: 12. In germline, CDR1 is SGHAT, CDR2 FQNNGV. The CDR3 runs to 14 residues. CDR3 protein: CASSSDLRDRVKFF. The CDR3 coding sequence is TGTGCCAGCAGCTCTGACCTCCGGGACAGGGTTAAGTTCTTC.

J is TRBJ2-3 and V is TRBV7-9; no clear D gene. V lost 7 bases and J 6 bases, leaving 11 bases between the germline ends. This CDR3 is 12 amino acids long. Germline CDR1 and CDR2: SEHNR and FQNEAQ (reference sequence). The CDR3 nucleotides read TGTGCCAGCATCCAGGCTCCCGATACGCAGTATTTT. Protein product: CASIQAPDTQYF.